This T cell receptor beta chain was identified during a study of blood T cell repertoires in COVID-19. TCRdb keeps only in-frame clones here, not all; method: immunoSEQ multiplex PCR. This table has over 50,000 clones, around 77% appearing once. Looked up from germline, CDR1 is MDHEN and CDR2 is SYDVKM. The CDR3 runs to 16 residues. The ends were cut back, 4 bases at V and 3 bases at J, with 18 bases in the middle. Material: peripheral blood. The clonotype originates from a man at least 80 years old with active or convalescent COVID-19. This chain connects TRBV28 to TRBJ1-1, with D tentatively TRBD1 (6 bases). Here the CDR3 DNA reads TGTGCCAGCAGTTCCCACTTTGGGGGCCTGGACACTGAAGCTTTCTTT. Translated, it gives CASSSHFGGLDTEAFF.